Here is one TCR beta chain with its context. This specimen belongs to a study of shared clonotypes between healthy human individuals. Study-wide context: Donors had three CD4 naive, three CD4 memory, two CD8 naive and one CD8 memory plate apiece.

The germline V and J ends were trimmed by 2 bases and 5 bases, with 11 bases remaining between them. This CDR3 has 14 residues. Germline CDR1 MNHEY, CDR2 SVGAGI. Deep level was the assay's run setting. The authors distributed each subset's genomic DNA evenly over several immunoSEQ plates. Sequencing used immunoSEQ multiplex PCR; TCRdb keeps in-frame clones, though not all of them. The sample contains nearly 2 million clones, just under 95% of which appear only once. Naive CD8 isolation took CD45RO-negative cells positively selected for CCR7 and excluded terminally differentiated effector memory CD45RA+ cells.

This TCR was sampled from a man between 18 and 29 years old in good health. The sequencing input was naive CD8+ T cells sorted from blood. The chain recombines TRBV6-5 with TRBJ2-3; no definite D call. In DNA, the CDR3 is TGTGCCAGCAGTTACGCCCAAGCTGGAGATACGCAGTATTTT. It is translated as CASSYAQAGDTQYF.